This T cell receptor beta chain is drawn from a study of CD4 and CD8 cells across lung adenocarcinoma regions. The patients had localized lung adenocarcinoma, a non-small cell subtype. This CDR3 has 15 amino acids. Germline V CDR1 and CDR2: WNHNN, SYGVQD (reference sequence). The J segment lost 5 bases and the V segment lost 4 bases, leaving 8 bases of the junction unmatched. TCRdb redid the calling of the PCR reads with MiXCR, one entry per CDR3 protein. The sample lists 7,500 or so distinct CDR3 sequences, approximately 51% occurring once. The receptor was isolated from a male donor with lung adenocarcinoma. The CD4 and CD8 labels of this study may be unreliable. The chain has TRBV10-1 and TRBJ2-1; 7 positions agree with TRBD2. The sequencing input was CD8+ T cells from the center of a lung tumor. The CDR3 DNA is TGCGCCAGCAGTGCTATAGCGGGTCAGGACAATGAGCAGTTCTTC. The encoded protein is CASSAIAGQDNEQFF.